These T cell receptor beta chains were read from a single sample in a study of CD8 T cells in ankylosing spondylitis. TCRdb used MiXCR to reprocess the 5' RACE reads, holding one entry per CDR3 protein. The sample contains more than 400,000 distinct CDR3 sequences, less than 6% of which appear only once. Sequencing was done on a sample of blood, either unsorted or a sorted T cell fraction (not recorded which). These TCRs come from a male donor with ankylosing spondylitis. Both conserved end residues are part of each CDR3. A D gene is named only where the DNA matches it firmly. Some rows mark clone size as missing; the rest say once, few, many or name a class of expanded clone.

>many|NA|TRBJ1-2|TRBV12-3/TRBV12-4
TGTGCCAGCAGTTTCTCCCGGGGGGGGGAAGGCTACACCTTC
CASSFSRGGEGYTF
>many|NA|TRBJ1-2|TRBV6-1
TGTGCCAGCAGCCACAGGGAGGAGTATGGCTACACCTTC
CASSHREEYGYTF
>many|TRBD1|TRBJ1-2|TRBV7-2
TGTGCCAGCAGCATGCGGACAGGGCTCAACTATGGCTACACCTTC
CASSMRTGLNYGYTF
>many|NA|TRBJ2-7|TRBV4-2
TGTGCCAGCAGCCAAGATTCGGGACGCCAGTACTTC
CASSQDSGRQYF
>many|NA|TRBJ2-1|TRBV12-3/TRBV12-4
TGTGCCAGCAGCTCTAAATTTAGGGCCCGTAATGAGCAGTTCTTC
CASSSKFRARNEQFF
>few|NA|TRBJ2-7|TRBV6-1
TGTGCCAGCAGTGAAGGGGTTGGGGGTATAAGCTCCTACGAGCAGTACTTC
CASSEGVGGISSYEQYF
>many|NA|TRBJ2-1|TRBV12-3/TRBV12-4
TGTGCCAGCAGTATAGGAACAATTAATGAGCAGTTCTTC
CASSIGTINEQFF
>many|NA|TRBJ1-1|TRBV12-5
TGTGCTAGTGGTTTTAAGGTGGGTGAAGCTTTCTTT
CASGFKVGEAFF
>few|NA|TRBJ2-3|TRBV19
TGTGCCAGTACCCCGAGGGGGAGCACAGATACGCAGTATTTT
CASTPRGSTDTQYF
>NA|NA|TRBJ1-2|TRBV4-3
TGCGCCAGCAGCCAAGTTCCGGGGTTGAACTATGGCTACACCTTC
CASSQVPGLNYGYTF
>many|NA|TRBJ1-2|TRBV6-1
TGTGCCAGCAGTCGCCAACCCTACTATGGCTACACCTTC
CASSRQPYYGYTF
>NA|TRBD1|TRBJ1-1|TRBV2
TGTGTCAGCAGTGTTGGGACAGTCACTGAAGCTTTCTTT
CVSSVGTVTEAFF
>NA|TRBD2|TRBJ2-4|TRBV20-1
TGCAGTGCTAGAGATATCGGGGAGGGTAGGGACATTCAGTACTTC
CSARDIGEGRDIQYF
>NA|NA|TRBJ2-6|TRBV6-2/TRBV6-3
TGTGCCAGCAGTTACGAAGGGGAAATTTCTGGGGCCAACGTCCTGACTTTC
CASSYEGEISGANVLTF
>few|NA|TRBJ1-5|TRBV5-4
TGTGCCAGCAGCCCCGGTCCTTCAGCGACCCAGCATTTT
CASSPGPSATQHF
>NA|TRBD1|TRBJ1-1|TRBV5-1
TGCGCCAGCAGCATGACACAGGGGGCTGTGTTTACTGAAGCTTTCTTT
CASSMTQGAVFTEAFF
>many|NA|TRBJ2-7|TRBV28
TGTGCCAGCAGGGACTCCCGGGAGTCCTACGAGCAGTACTTC
CASRDSRESYEQYF
>many|NA|TRBJ2-7|TRBV29-1
TGCAGCGTAGTCCGGACGGCCAGCTCCTACGAGCAGTACTTC
CSVVRTASSYEQYF
>many|NA|TRBJ2-6|TRBV18
TGTGCCAGCTCAACCCAGGGACCTGGGGCCAACGTCCTGACTTTC
CASSTQGPGANVLTF
>many|NA|TRBJ1-2|TRBV11-3
TGTGCCAGCAGCTTAGATGGAGGATCTGGCTACACCTTC
CASSLDGGSGYTF
>many|NA|TRBJ2-1|TRBV29-1
TGCAGCGTTGAAAAGGCAGCCCCTGGGGGTGAGCAGTTCTTC
CSVEKAAPGGEQFF
>many|NA|TRBJ2-7|TRBV6-2/TRBV6-3
TGTGCCAGCAGTCCTAGTCTTTACTACGAGCAGTACTTC
CASSPSLYYEQYF
>many|NA|TRBJ1-4|TRBV20-1
TGCAGTGCTAAGGGGGCAACTAATGAAAAACTGTTTTTT
CSAKGATNEKLFF
>few|NA|TRBJ2-5|TRBV7-9
TGTGCCAGCAGCTTAGCGGGAGGTGAGGGGACCCAGTACTTC
CASSLAGGEGTQYF
>many|TRBD1|TRBJ1-3|TRBV29-1
TGCAGCGTTGTACAGGGGTTCTCTGGAAACACCATATATTTT
CSVVQGFSGNTIYF
>many|NA|TRBJ2-7|TRBV15
TGTGCCACCAGCAGATCTACAGGGTACGAGCAGTACTTC
CATSRSTGYEQYF
>many|NA|TRBJ2-7|TRBV12-3/TRBV12-4
TGTGCCAGCAGCAATCGCGGGGGCTACCACGAGCAGTACTTC
CASSNRGGYHEQYF
>many|NA|TRBJ2-7|TRBV5-1
TGCGCCAGCAGCCTTGGTAACTTCTTCTCCTACGAGCAGTACTTC
CASSLGNFFSYEQYF
>few|NA|TRBJ2-5|TRBV7-9
TGTGCCAGCAGTTTTCTGGACGGATCGCAAGAGACCCAGTACTTC
CASSFLDGSQETQYF
>many|NA|TRBJ1-1|TRBV7-2
TGTGCCAGCAGCCCAATTCTTGACACTGAAGCTTTCTTT
CASSPILDTEAFF
>many|NA|TRBJ2-2|TRBV14
TGTGCCAGCGTACAGGCAAAAGGCGGGGAGCTGTTTTTT
CASVQAKGGELFF
>many|TRBD2|TRBJ2-1|TRBV20-1
TGCAGTGCTAAGAGCCCCACGGGAGCGGGGAATGAGCAGTTCTTC
CSAKSPTGAGNEQFF
>many|NA|TRBJ1-6|TRBV20-1
TGCAGTGCTAGCCCGACAAATTCTGGTGTTTCACCCCTCCACTTT
CSASPTNSGVSPLHF
>many|NA|TRBJ2-3|TRBV4-3
TGCGCCAGCAGCCAGGCCGCGGCAACAGATACGCAGTATTTT
CASSQAAATDTQYF
>many|NA|TRBJ2-1|TRBV29-1
TGCAGCGTTAACAGGGCCGGGGTAGTCAATGAGCAGTTCTTC
CSVNRAGVVNEQFF
>many|NA|TRBJ1-5|TRBV3-1
TGTGCCAGCAGCCAACAGGGATTTCAGCCCCAGCATTTT
CASSQQGFQPQHF
>many|TRBD1|TRBJ2-7|TRBV7-2
TGTGCCAGCAGCCCGGGGGGACAGGGAGCCCACGAGCAGTACTTC
CASSPGGQGAHEQYF
>many|TRBD1|TRBJ2-7|TRBV5-1
TGCGCCAGCAGCTTGGCCGGACAGGGTTCCTACGAGCAGTACTTC
CASSLAGQGSYEQYF
>NA|NA|TRBJ2-7|TRBV4-2
TGTGCCAGCAGCCCGATGAGGAGTGACGATAAATCCTACGAGCAGTACTTC
CASSPMRSDDKSYEQYF
>few|TRBD2|TRBJ2-7|TRBV9
TGTGCCAGCAGCTCTCGACTAGCCGGGGGGGGAGGTGAGCAGTACTTC
CASSSRLAGGGGEQYF
>many|TRBD1|TRBJ2-7|TRBV5-1
TGCGCCAGCAGCCCGGAACAGGGGGAATTATACGAGCAGTACTTC
CASSPEQGELYEQYF
>many|NA|TRBJ2-3|TRBV9
TGTGCCAGCAGCGTAGGGGTGGGGGGTTACACAGATACGCAGTATTTT
CASSVGVGGYTDTQYF
>few|NA|TRBJ2-3|TRBV11-1
TGTGCCAGCAGCCGCCGGGTCCTCACAGATACGCAGTATTTT
CASSRRVLTDTQYF
>many|TRBD2|TRBJ2-4|TRBV5-6
TGTGCCAGCAGCTCCCCAGGGAGGGTCTTAGCCAAAAACATTCAGTACTTC
CASSSPGRVLAKNIQYF
>many|TRBD1|TRBJ2-3|TRBV29-1
TGCAGCGTGCGGACAGGGGACCCCACAGATACGCAGTATTTT
CSVRTGDPTDTQYF
>many|NA|TRBJ1-2|TRBV12-3/TRBV12-4
TGTGCCAGCAGTTTTACCCCGGGAGGGACGAATGGCTACACCTTC
CASSFTPGGTNGYTF
>many|NA|TRBJ2-2|TRBV7-2
TGTGCCAGCAGCCCTCTAGCTACCGGGGAGCTGTTTTTT
CASSPLATGELFF
>many|NA|TRBJ2-7|TRBV28
TGTGCCAGCAGTTTACCCCCGGGGCGTACTAACGAGCAGTACTTC
CASSLPPGRTNEQYF
>many|NA|TRBJ2-1|TRBV29-1
TGCAGCGTGTGTGAGGGAGCGTGCATGAATGAGCAGTTCTTC
CSVCEGACMNEQFF
>many|NA|TRBJ1-6|TRBV7-2
TGTGCCAGCAGCTTTACAGGGTCTAGTTCACCCCTCCACTTT
CASSFTGSSSPLHF
>many|NA|TRBJ1-4|TRBV2
TGTGCCAGCCTCCGTGGGCCCAGGGAAAAACTGTTTTTT
CASLRGPREKLFF
>many|NA|TRBJ2-7|TRBV29-1
TGCAGCGTTGAAAGTAGAACCACCTACGAGCAGTACTTC
CSVESRTTYEQYF
>NA|TRBD1|TRBJ2-1|TRBV5-1
TGCGCCAGCAGCTTGCGTGGGGACAGGAGTACCTACAATGAGCAGTTCTTC
CASSLRGDRSTYNEQFF
>many|NA|TRBJ1-1|TRBV20-1
TGCAGTGCTAGAAGGGACCAGAACACTGAAGCTTTCTTT
CSARRDQNTEAFF